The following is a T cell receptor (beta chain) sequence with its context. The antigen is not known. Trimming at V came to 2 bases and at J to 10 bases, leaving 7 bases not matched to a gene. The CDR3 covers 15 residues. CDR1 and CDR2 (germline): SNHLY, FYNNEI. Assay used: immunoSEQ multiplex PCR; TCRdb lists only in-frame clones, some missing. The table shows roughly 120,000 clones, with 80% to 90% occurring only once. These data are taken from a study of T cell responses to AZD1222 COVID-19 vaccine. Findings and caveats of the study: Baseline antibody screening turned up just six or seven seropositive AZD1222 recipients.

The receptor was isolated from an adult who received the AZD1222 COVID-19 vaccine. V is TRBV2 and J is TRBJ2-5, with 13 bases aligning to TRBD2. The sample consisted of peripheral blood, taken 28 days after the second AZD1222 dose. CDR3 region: CASSERTSGGKGQYF. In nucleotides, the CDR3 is TGTGCCAGCAGTGAACGGACTAGCGGGGGAAAGGGCCAGTACTTC.